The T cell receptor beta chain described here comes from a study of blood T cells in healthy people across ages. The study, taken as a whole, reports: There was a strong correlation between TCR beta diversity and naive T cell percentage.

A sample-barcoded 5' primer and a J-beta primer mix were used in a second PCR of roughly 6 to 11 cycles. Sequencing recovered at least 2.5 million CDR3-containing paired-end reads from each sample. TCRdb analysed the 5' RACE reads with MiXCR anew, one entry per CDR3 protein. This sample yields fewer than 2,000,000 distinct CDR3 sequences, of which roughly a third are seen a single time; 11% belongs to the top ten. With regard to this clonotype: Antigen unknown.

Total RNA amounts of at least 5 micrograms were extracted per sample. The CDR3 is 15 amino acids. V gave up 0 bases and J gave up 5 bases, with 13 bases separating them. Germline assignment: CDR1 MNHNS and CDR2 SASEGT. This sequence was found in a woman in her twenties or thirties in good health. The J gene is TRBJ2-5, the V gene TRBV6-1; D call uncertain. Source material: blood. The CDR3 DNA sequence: TGTGCCAGCAGTGAAGCGGCTACGGCAAGCGAGACCCAGTACTTC. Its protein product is CASSEAATASETQYF.